The 30 T cell receptor beta chains listed next were all sequenced from one sample in a study of long-term antiretroviral therapy in people with HIV. Run at survey level, the immunoSEQ assay was version v3.0. The assay was immunoSEQ multiplex PCR, and TCRdb's table has in-frame clones only and misses some. Of some 31,000 clones listed, roughly 97% are singletons. The sequenced sample was unsorted PBMCs, obtained 6.9 years after starting antiretroviral therapy. The origin of the receptors is a man aged 25-40 years with HIV.

V usage is TRBV15 and J usage is TRBJ2-2; TRBD2 agrees at 7 bases. V lost 7 bases to trimming and J lost 3 bases; unmatched junction nucleotides: 5. CDR3 length: 14 amino acids. CDR1 and CDR2 (germline): LNHNV, YYDKDF (reference sequence). CDR3: CATKGGGHTGELFF. The CDR3 bases are TGTGCCACCAAGGGCGGGGGTCACACCGGGGAGCTGTTTTTT.

This chain uses TRBV6-6 with TRBJ2-3; TRBD2 matches 12 bases. V gave up 5 bases and J gave up 3 bases; unmatched junction bases: 0. The germline V gene encodes CDR1 MNHNY and CDR2 SVGAGI (reference sequence). The CDR3 extends over 14 amino acids. The CDR3 is CASSLAGGTDTQYF. In DNA form, the CDR3 reads TGTGCCAGCAGTCTAGCGGGAGGGACAGATACGCAGTATTTT.

This clone was detected only once. The chain carries TRBV29-1 and TRBJ1-2; 8 nucleotides match TRBD1. This CDR3 spans 14 amino acids. In germline, CDR1 is SQVTM, CDR2 ANQGSEA. Trimming at V came to 4 bases and at J to 3 bases, leaving 7 bases not matched to a gene. CDR3 DNA sequence: TGCAGCGTTGGGGAGACAGGGGTCCACTATGGCTACACCTTC. Translating it yields CSVGETGVHYGYTF. The variable domain in full, completed from reference TRBV29-1 and TRBJ1-2, reads SAVISQKPSRDICQRGTSLTIQCQVDSQVTMMFWYRQQPGQSLTLIATANQGSEATYESGFVIDKFPISRPNLTFSTLTVSNMSPEDSSIYLCSVGETGVHYGYTFGSGTRLTVV.

The J gene is TRBJ2-7, the V gene TRBV27, with D perhaps TRBD1 (7 bases). Germline loops: CDR1 MNHEY, CDR2 SMNVEV (reference sequence). Deletions cut 4 bases from V and 1 base from J, with 17 bases between. The CDR3 is 16 amino acids. CDR3 DNA sequence: TGTGCCAGCAGTTCCTCGCAGGGGGAGGCGTCCTACGAGCAGTACTTC. Translation gives CASSSSQGEASYEQYF.

The chain uses TRBV5-4 and TRBJ2-5, with 8 bases aligning to TRBD2. The CDR3 totals 15 residues. J lost 1 base, V lost 5 bases, and 7 bases had no gene match. In germline, CDR1 is SGHNT, CDR2 YYREEE (reference sequence). The CDR3: CASRGGRGAQETQYF. The CDR3 DNA sequence: TGTGCCAGCAGGGGTGGGCGGGGGGCCCAAGAGACCCAGTACTTC.

The CDR3: CASSRAGPLYF. The CDR3 DNA is TGTGCCAGCTCACGGGCGGGGCCTCTGTATTTT. The chain joins TRBV18 to TRBJ2-3, with a tentative D call TRBD2 (6 bases). Germline loops: CDR1 KGHSH, CDR2 LQKENI. The CDR3 runs to 11 residues. The ends were cut back, 4 bases at V and 14 bases at J, with 13 bases in the middle. The complete variable domain, with remaining parts taken from reference TRBV18 and TRBJ2-3, reads NAGVMQNPRHLVRRRGQEARLRCSPMKGHSHVYWYRQLPEEGLKFMVYLQKENIIDESGMPKERFSAEFPKEGPSILRIQQVVRGDSAAYFCASSRAGPLYFGPGTRLTVL.

J is TRBJ2-7 and V is TRBV4-1; TRBD1 matches at 9 bases. The length of the CDR3 is 16 residues. In germline, CDR1 is MGHRA, CDR2 YSYEKL. The J segment lost 4 bases and the V segment lost 1 base, leaving 8 bases of the junction unmatched. The CDR3 protein is CASSQGTGASEYEQYF. The CDR3 coding sequence is TGCGCCAGCAGCCAAGGGACAGGGGCAAGTGAGTACGAGCAGTACTTC.

The chain combines TRBV7-6 with TRBJ2-7, with D uncertain. This CDR3 has 14 amino acids. Trimming stripped 1 base from V and 0 bases from J, with 7 bases between. CDR1 and CDR2 (germline): SGHVS, FNYEAQ. The CDR3 nucleotides are TGTGCCAGCAGCTTAGACCCCGACTCCTACGAGCAGTACTTC. Its translation: CASSLDPDSYEQYF.

The chain employs TRBV2 and TRBJ2-3, with TRBD1 identical over 7 bases. CDR1 SNHLY and CDR2 FYNNEI come from the germline V gene. CDR3 length: 13 amino acids. Trimming cost V 8 bases and J 5 bases; bases outside gene matches: 7. CDR3 region: CASGRGPGDTQYF. The CDR3 DNA reads TGTGCCAGCGGAAGGGGGCCCGGAGATACGCAGTATTTT. The full variable domain, completed using reference TRBV2 and TRBJ2-3, is EPEVTQTPSHQVTQMGQEVILRCVPISNHLYFYWYRQILGQKVEFLVSFYNNEISEKSEIFDDQFSVERPDGSNFTLKIRSTKLEDSAMYFCASGRGPGDTQYFGPGTRLTVL.

The V gene is TRBV30, the J gene TRBJ2-2; tentative D call: TRBD2 (5 bases). The V and J ends lost 5 bases and 7 bases respectively, with 14 bases between them. Germline loops: CDR1 GTSNPN, CDR2 SVGIG (reference sequence). The CDR3 totals 13 residues. CDR3 in amino acids: CAWQLGLGGELFF. DNA for the CDR3: TGTGCCTGGCAACTCGGACTGGGCGGGGAGCTGTTTTTT.

The chain is built from TRBV4-1 and TRBJ2-3; D is possibly TRBD1 (5 bases). Deletions cut 1 base from V and 1 base from J, with 6 bases between. Germline V gives CDR1 MGHRA, CDR2 YSYEKL. The CDR3 runs to 14 residues. DNA for the CDR3: TGCGCCAGCAGCCAAGTGACAGGCACAGATACGCAGTATTTT. Translating gives CASSQVTGTDTQYF.

V gene TRBV7-8 combines with J gene TRBJ2-1; D call uncertain. The CDR3 consists of 17 residues. The germline V gene has CDR1 SGHVS and CDR2 FQNEAQ. V was cut by 1 base and J by 4 bases, with 17 bases left in between. The CDR3 DNA reads TGTGCCAGCAGCTTAGAGGGTTCAACGGCTTTTTACAATGAGCAGTTCTTC. Translating it yields CASSLEGSTAFYNEQFF.

V gene TRBV30 combines with J gene TRBJ1-1; D remains unclear. CDR1 GTSNPN and CDR2 SVGIG come from the germline V gene (reference sequence). V lost 8 bases and J lost 3, with 13 bases in between. CDR3 size: 12 residues. CDR3 loop: CAAGPRDTEAFF. CDR3 bases: TGTGCCGCAGGACCACGGGACACTGAAGCTTTCTTT.

The J gene is TRBJ2-2, the V gene TRBV27; no clear D gene. Trimming took off 5 bases at V and 7 bases at J, with 14 bases between the two ends. CDR1 is MNHEY and CDR2 is SMNVEV in the germline V gene (reference sequence). This CDR3 contains 14 residues. The CDR3 here is CASSGFVPNGELFF. Written as DNA, the CDR3 is TGTGCCAGCAGTGGGTTTGTCCCAAACGGGGAGCTGTTTTTT.

This clone showed up just once. The chain carries TRBV7-9 and TRBJ1-5; D might be TRBD1 (6 bases). CDR3 length: 13 amino acids. V lost 10 bases and J 8 bases, leaving 18 bases between the germline ends. CDR1 is SEHNR and CDR2 is FQNEAQ in the germline V gene (reference sequence). CDR3 protein: CATGGGAGEPQHF. CDR3 sequence (DNA): TGTGCCACCGGGGGGGGCGCAGGGGAGCCCCAGCATTTT.

The chain carries TRBV7-2 and TRBJ2-7; TRBD2 agrees at 11 bases. Germline V lookup: CDR1 SGHTA, CDR2 FQGNSA. This CDR3 contains 15 residues. Germline trimming cut 0 bases from V and 3 bases from J; bases unmatched to any gene: 1. The DNA of the CDR3 is TGTGCCAGCAGCTTAGCTAGCGGGGGGGTCTACGAGCAGTACTTC. Its protein product is CASSLASGGVYEQYF.

The V and J genes are TRBV2 and TRBJ2-4, with D tentatively TRBD1 (5 bases). The V end was cut by 8 bases, the J end by 7 bases, with 21 bases between. CDR3 size: 15 residues. Germline CDR1 SNHLY, CDR2 FYNNEI. The CDR3 DNA sequence: TGTGCCAGCGGCCCGGACACCCTCTTGTTGAACATTCAGTACTTC. Translated, it gives CASGPDTLLLNIQYF.

The genes are TRBV7-2 and TRBJ2-1; 7 bases are a match to TRBD1. There are 13 residues in the CDR3. J was trimmed by 9 bases and V by 5 bases; bases with no gene match: 7. CDR1 SGHTA and CDR2 FQGNSA come from the germline V gene. CDR3 nucleotide sequence: TGTGCCAGCAGCCTCAACAGGGGCACTGAGCAGTTCTTC. This sequence encodes CASSLNRGTEQFF. Complete variable domain (other parts from reference TRBV7-2 and TRBJ2-1): GAGVSQSPSNKVTEKGKDVELRCDPISGHTALYWYRQSLGQGLEFLIYFQGNSAPDKSGLPSDRFSAERTGGSVSTLTIQRTQQEDSAVYLCASSLNRGTEQFFGPGTRLTVL.

The rearrangement links TRBV7-6 to TRBJ2-5; the D is unclear. CDR1 SGHVS and CDR2 FNYEAQ come from the germline V gene. The CDR3 is made up of 13 amino acids. V lost 2 bases and J lost 4, with 8 bases in between. The CDR3 reads CASSLNVVETQYF. In nucleotides, the CDR3 is TGTGCCAGCAGCTTAAATGTAGTAGAGACCCAGTACTTC.

The chain uses TRBV2 and TRBJ1-1, with D maybe TRBD1 (6 bases). The germline gives CDR1 SNHLY, CDR2 FYNNEI. This CDR3 region has 13 residues. Trimming cost V 5 bases and J 3 bases, with 10 bases left between them. CDR3 protein: CASSNTGYTEAFF. The CDR3 nucleotides read TGTGCCAGCAGTAATACAGGGTACACTGAAGCTTTCTTT.

V usage is TRBV15 and J usage is TRBJ1-5; the match to TRBD1 covers 8 bases. The ends lost 3 bases at V and 2 bases at J; junction bases unmatched: 6. This CDR3 is built from 16 residues. Germline CDR1 and CDR2: LNHNV and YYDKDF (reference sequence). In nucleotides, the CDR3 is TGTGCCACCAGCAGGGCCCAGGGGGCAGGCAATCAGCCCCAGCATTTT. It codes for CATSRAQGAGNQPQHF. The entire variable domain, with the rest obtained from reference TRBV15 and TRBJ1-5, is as follows: DAMVIQNPRYQVTQFGKPVTLSCSQTLNHNVMYWYQQKSSQAPKLLFHYYDKDFNNEADTPDNFQSRRPNTSFCFLDIRSPGLGDTAMYLCATSRAQGAGNQPQHFGDGTRLSIL.

The rearrangement joins TRBV6-5 to TRBJ2-5; D ambiguous. Germline V gives CDR1 MNHEY, CDR2 SVGAGI. The CDR3 length is 15 residues. Trimming stripped 2 bases from V and 0 bases from J, with 10 bases between. The CDR3 spells CASSYRATYQETQYF. The CDR3, as DNA: TGTGCCAGCAGTTACAGGGCTACGTACCAAGAGACCCAGTACTTC.

This clone was seen only once. The rearrangement uses TRBV5-1 and TRBJ2-7, with TRBD2 identical over 9 bases. Looked up from germline, CDR1 is SGHRS and CDR2 is YFSETQ. The CDR3 runs 15 residues. With V trimmed by 6 bases and J by 2 bases, 9 bases remained unmatched. CDR3 in DNA: TGCGCCAGCACGTCCGCAGCGGGGGGAACCTACGAGCAGTACTTC. This sequence encodes CASTSAAGGTYEQYF.

The chain recombines TRBV7-2 with TRBJ2-7; D is ambiguous. This CDR3 comprises 13 residues. Germline CDR1 SGHTA, CDR2 FQGNSA. V dropped 6 bases and J dropped 1 base, with 10 bases sitting between them. This CDR3 is CASRKESSYEQYF. The CDR3 region has the DNA TGTGCCAGCAGGAAGGAGTCGTCCTACGAGCAGTACTTC.

The chain joins TRBV2 to TRBJ2-1; TRBD2 matches 7 bases. The V gene end was trimmed by 0 bases and the J gene end by 3 bases; junction bases not matched to a gene: 2. The germline V gene encodes CDR1 SNHLY and CDR2 FYNNEI. This CDR3 comprises 15 residues. For the CDR3, the DNA is TGTGCCAGCAGTGAAGCCGCGGGAGACTACAATGAGCAGTTCTTC. The encoded protein is CASSEAAGDYNEQFF.

The chain employs TRBV4-1 and TRBJ1-2; tentative D call: TRBD1 (5 bases). The V gene lost 3 bases and the J gene lost 5 bases, with 16 bases spanning the gap. Germline V CDR1 and CDR2: MGHRA, YSYEKL. This CDR3 spans 15 amino acids. DNA of the CDR3: TGCGCCAGCAGCCACCCGGGACTTTCTCCTTATGGCTACACCTTC. Its translation is CASSHPGLSPYGYTF.

The rearrangement uses TRBV7-8 and TRBJ2-2; 10 positions agree with TRBD1. Losses at the gene ends were 8 bases for V and 3 bases for J; bases not matched to a gene: 3. CDR1 is SGHVS, CDR2 FQNEAQ, per germline. The CDR3 sequence is 14 residues long. Here the CDR3 reads CASGGQGYTGELFF. Written as DNA, the CDR3 is TGTGCCAGCGGGGGACAGGGGTACACCGGGGAGCTGTTTTTT.

The CDR3 reads CASSEWGGGNIQYF. As DNA, the CDR3 is TGTGCCAGCAGTGAATGGGGCGGGGGAAACATTCAGTACTTC. V usage is TRBV2 and J usage is TRBJ2-4; 7 bases are shared with TRBD2. V was pared by 2 bases and J by 6 bases, with 4 bases of the junction left unmatched. Germline CDR1 SNHLY, CDR2 FYNNEI. The CDR3 totals 14 residues.

The CDR3 nucleotides are TGTGCCAGCAGTGGTGAGCGGGGGGGGAACAATGAGCAGTTCTTC. Residues: CASSGERGGNNEQFF. The chain joins TRBV2 to TRBJ2-1; 10 positions agree with TRBD2. V lost 4 bases to trimming and J lost 5 bases; unmatched junction nucleotides: 5. Germline V gene lookup returns CDR1 SNHLY and CDR2 FYNNEI. CDR3 length: 15 residues.

This clone was found once. The chain couples TRBV6-5 to TRBJ2-7, with D perhaps being TRBD1 or TRBD2 (7 bases each). There are 16 residues in the CDR3. Germline V gives CDR1 MNHEY, CDR2 SVGAGI. V was trimmed by 4 bases and J by 0 bases, leaving 16 bases between them. CDR3: CASSSRGGLISYEQYF. The CDR3 nucleotides are TGTGCCAGCAGTTCCAGGGGGGGCCTGATCTCCTACGAGCAGTACTTC.